In its sample, the clone carrying this TCR beta chain was seen a few times. Time point given: newly diagnosed GD, antithyroid drugs for less than 3 months. Scientists built the TCR library using RNA that was extracted from PBMCs. An endocrinology department in Xi'an, China, supplied the patients. This sample was included in a study of regulatory T cells in long-lasting Graves disease. Sequencing libraries for TCR beta were prepared with iRepertoire HTBI primers and Arm-PCR of CDR3 regions. A single record per CDR3 protein comes from TCRdb applying MiXCR to the multiplex PCR reads. Counted here are approximately 540,000 distinct CDR3 sequences, 9.5% to 15% occurring once; the ten biggest clones make up about 8.9%. The same sample was also studied in work on T cells in Graves' hyperthyroidism and ophthalmopathy.

The input for sequencing was peripheral blood mononuclear cells (PBMCs), taken at new diagnosis, from a patient treated with antithyroid drugs. The TCR comes from a woman aged 25 to 39 with Graves disease.

The CDR3 nucleotides read TGTGCCAGCAGTGATCCTCATTCGCACGAGCAGTACTTC. It codes for CASSDPHSHEQYF. V gene TRBV25-1 combines with J gene TRBJ2-7; D call uncertain. This CDR3 has 13 residues. Looked up from germline, CDR1 is MGHDK and CDR2 is SYGVNS. The V end was cut by 3 bases, the J end by 5 bases, with 11 bases between.